The source of this T cell receptor (beta chain) is a study of T cell responses to AZD1222 COVID-19 vaccine (dated by TCRdb to about 2021). Regarding the study in general: AZD1222 recipients with second doses at about 4 weeks or about 12 weeks were pooled, because spike-specific TCR depth and breadth did not differ between schedules. TCR sequencing was performed for 230 to 250 trial participants, of whom around 200 were given two doses of AZD1222 and around 26 were given two doses of MenACWY control vaccine. Enrollment into the trials was organized by age into subgroups of 18-55, 56-69 and 70-plus years, and those subgroups contained roughly 150, 30 and 60 TCR-sequenced participants, respectively.

Points on this clone: Its antigen has not been determined. No base quality information exists; no much larger clone differs at one position.

The CDR3 regions of human TCRbeta chains were analyzed by immunosequencing. The study's own analysis went as follows. Repertoire TCRs were matched against a reference library of SARS-CoV-2-specific TCRs generated with the MIRA antigen-specificity platform. Breadth meant the fraction of unique TCRs that were SARS-CoV-2-associated, whereas depth meant the fraction of total T cells that were SARS-CoV-2-associated. Using the MIRA data, each spike-specific TCR was mapped to the spike region that the TCR reacts to and placed in a CD4 or CD8 class. Log10-transformed breadth and depth values were compared by one-way ANOVA with Sidak's multiple comparisons tests. The clones in this table, taken by TCRdb from immuneACCESS, are in-frame only. Not every clone is retained; where verified, under half of the shortfall comes from an unresolved V gene, and the cause of the rest is unknown. The D gene and trimming were derived from the DNA, and the V and J assignments and clone size from that table. The table for this sample lists some 120,000 clones; about 90% of them were counted only once. The leading ten clones occupy 5% to 5.5% of the sample.

Here is what the overall study found, with its caveats: Conclusions about previously exposed vaccinees were limited because only six AZD1222 recipients were SARS-CoV-2 seropositive at baseline. Most participants were white British and females outnumbered males, and the authors suggested that clonal diversity may have been underestimated. CD4 TCRs associated with the vaccine covered the entire spike protein, and the dominant responses were in regions 160-218 and 743-854. Because no day 14 peak-response samples were available, repertoires were characterized only after the peak T cell response. Nearly half of unique spike-specific TCRs reportedly recognized epitopes outside regions mutated in the B.1.351 and B.1.1.7 variants. After two AZD1222 doses, both the breadth and the depth of spike-specific TCRs were significantly higher than at day 0 and than in MenACWY recipients. In the small 56-69-year group, the increase in depth fell short of significance, most likely because of low power.

The sample's time point label, decoded: baseline before first vaccination. The vaccinee samples were drawn from two UK trials, COV001 and COV002, one of which was a single-blind randomized controlled phase 2/3 trial testing AZD1222 (ChAdOx1 nCoV-19) in healthy adults. For TCRbeta chain sequencing, PBMC samples from trial participants were taken at day 0 and at day 28 after the second dose. Sequences MNHEY (CDR1) and SMNVEV (CDR2) are obtained from the germline V gene (reference sequence). Deletion took 1 base off V and 0 bases off J, with a span of 10 bases between the germline ends. The CDR3, from cysteine to phenylalanine, totals 17 residues. Kept here is only the CDR3 DNA, which spans 51 bases and is read in frame from base 1.

The sequencing used peripheral blood, collected on day 0 of AZD1222 vaccination. The chain uses TRBV27 and TRBJ1-6, and TRBD1 may be the D gene, going by 5 matching bases. The sequence derives from an adult in good health. The nucleotides read TGTGCCAGCAGTTTATGGGGGGGGAGCTCCTATAATTCACCCCTCCACTTT. Translated, it gives CASSLWGGSSYNSPLHF.